This T cell receptor (beta chain) comes out of a study of T cells in Graves' hyperthyroidism and ophthalmopathy. Study-level points and caveats: Ophthalmopathy was separated from stable hyperthyroidism by a 13 V-J model.

In patients aged 18 to 65, hyperthyroidism was newly diagnosed, with duration under 2 months. Patients with uncontrolled infections, other autoimmune diseases, pregnancy or lactation were excluded. Thyroid ultrasound and orbital computed tomography, with clinical symptoms and serum thyroxine and TRAb, informed diagnoses. Amplified TCR beta CDR3 regions derived from RNA transcripts. Initially, a first-round RT-PCR of the TCR CDR3 employed the HTBI primer set. TCRdb used MiXCR to reprocess the multiplex PCR reads, holding one entry per CDR3 protein. This table holds hundreds of thousands of distinct CDR3 sequences, 14% found once. This clonotype was counted at least ten times. Its antigen is unidentified. This receptor was taken from a woman between 18 and 29 years old with Graves' hyperthyroidism. Sequenced input: blood.

In DNA form, the CDR3 reads TGTGCCAGCAGCTTAGAAGCCCCCTTTAGCGGGAGGGCCATAGATACGCAGTATTTT. This gives the protein CASSLEAPFSGRAIDTQYF. The gene calls are TRBV13 and TRBJ2-3; TRBD2 matches 11 bases. After removal of 1 base from V and 5 bases from J, the junction contained 14 bases not matched to a gene. This CDR3 comprises 19 residues. CDR1 is PRHDT and CDR2 is FYEKMQ in the germline V gene (reference sequence). The whole variable domain, remainder taken from reference TRBV13 and TRBJ2-3, is AAGVIQSPRHLIKEKRETATLKCYPIPRHDTVYWYQQGPGQDPQFLISFYEKMQSDKGSIPDRFSAQQFSDYHSELNMSSLELGDSALYFCASSLEAPFSGRAIDTQYFGPGTRLTVL.